This T cell receptor beta chain was retrieved from a study of shared T cell receptors in the human thymus. Germline V CDR1 and CDR2: LGHNA, YSLEER. The V and J ends lost 4 bases and 0 bases, in that order; junction bases with no gene match: 1. The CDR3 sequence is 14 residues long. The repertoire was sequenced with immunoSEQ multiplex PCR; TCRdb's copy has only in-frame clones and lacks some. Of over 60,000 clones in the sample, about 95% were seen once. The clonotype was recovered from a human donor. The specimen sequenced was thymocytes. The chain links TRBV4-3 to TRBJ2-5, with TRBD1 identical over 8 bases. CDR3 sequence reads: CASSRTGNQETQYF. In DNA form, the CDR3 reads TGCGCCAGCAGCCGGACAGGGAACCAAGAGACCCAGTACTTC.